This T cell receptor beta chain was recovered during a study of T cell responses to AZD1222 COVID-19 vaccine. Study conclusions and caveats: Breadth and depth of Spike-specific TCRs rose after two AZD1222 doses. The donors showed a predominance of white British ancestry and of females, with possible underestimation of clonal diversity. Regions 160-218 and 743-854 held dominance among vaccine-associated CD4 TCRs, which spanned spike.

Concerning this clone itself: What it recognizes is unknown.

V lost 5 bases to trimming and J lost 0 bases, with 26 bases between them. Per germline, CDR1 SGHVS and CDR2 FNYEAQ. There are 20 residues in the CDR3. Assay: immunoSEQ multiplex PCR; the TCRdb copy retains only in-frame clones and omits some. The sample gives over 100,000 clones, about nine tenths of which show up once; approximately 2.6% is in the top ten. The V and J genes are TRBV7-6 and TRBJ2-4; TRBD1 might be the D (8 bases). The sequenced sample was peripheral blood, obtained 28 days after the second AZD1222 dose. This receptor was obtained from an adult who received the AZD1222 COVID-19 vaccine. CDR3 DNA: TGTGCCAGCAGCCATGGACAGGGAGGGTTGTGGACCTTAGCCAAAAACATTCAGTACTTC. It encodes CASSHGQGGLWTLAKNIQYF.